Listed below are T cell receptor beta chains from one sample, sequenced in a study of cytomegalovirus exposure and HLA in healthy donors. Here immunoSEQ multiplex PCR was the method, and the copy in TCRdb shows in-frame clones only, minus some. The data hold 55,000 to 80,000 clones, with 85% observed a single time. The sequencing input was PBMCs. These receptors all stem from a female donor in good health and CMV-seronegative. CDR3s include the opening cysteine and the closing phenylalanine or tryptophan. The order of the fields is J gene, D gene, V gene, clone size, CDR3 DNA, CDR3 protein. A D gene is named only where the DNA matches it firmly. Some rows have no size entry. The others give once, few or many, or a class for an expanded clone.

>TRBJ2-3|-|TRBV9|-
TGTGCCAGCAGCGTAGGATCCAGTAGCACAGATACGCAGTATTTT
CASSVGSSSTDTQYF
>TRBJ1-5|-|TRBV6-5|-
TGTGCCAGCAGTTTTGGGGGGTCCCAGCATTTT
CASSFGGSQHF
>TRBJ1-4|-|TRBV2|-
TGTGCCAGCAGTGACTTCCTATGGGGGGATGAAAAACTGTTTTTT
CASSDFLWGDEKLFF
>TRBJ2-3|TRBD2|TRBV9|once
TGTGCCAGCAGCGTAGATAGCGGGGGCGCAGATACGCAGTATTTT
CASSVDSGGADTQYF
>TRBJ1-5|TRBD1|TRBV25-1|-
TGTGCCAGCAGAGGACAGGGGGCGAATCAGCCCCAGCATTTT
CASRGQGANQPQHF
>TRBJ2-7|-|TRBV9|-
TGTGCCAGCAGCGTATCCCAGGGTTACGAGCAGTACTTC
CASSVSQGYEQYF
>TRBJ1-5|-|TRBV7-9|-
TGTTCCAGCAGCGTACAGACAAATCAGCCCCAGCATTTT
CSSSVQTNQPQHF
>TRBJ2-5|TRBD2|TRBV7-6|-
TGTGCCAGCAGCCGGGGGACTAGCGGACAAGAGACCCAGTACTTC
CASSRGTSGQETQYF
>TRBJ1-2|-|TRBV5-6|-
TGTGCCAGCAGCCTCGGGCGTGGAGGGCCCGGCTACACCTTC
CASSLGRGGPGYTF
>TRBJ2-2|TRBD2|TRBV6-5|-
TGTGCCAGCAGAAGGATAGCGGGGGGGCCCGGGGAGCTGTTTTTT
CASRRIAGGPGELFF
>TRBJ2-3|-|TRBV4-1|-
TGCGCCAGCAGCCAACGCCAAATGGGGGGAGGAGATACGCAGTATTTT
CASSQRQMGGGDTQYF
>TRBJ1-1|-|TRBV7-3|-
TGTGCCAGCAGCTTAGAATCGCACACAGAAGCTTTCTTT
CASSLESHTEAFF
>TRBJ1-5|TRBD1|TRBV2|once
TGTGCCAGCAGTGGGACAGGGGTAGGCAATCAGCCCCAGCATTTT
CASSGTGVGNQPQHF
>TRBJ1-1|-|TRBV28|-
TGTGCCAGCAGTTACCAGGACACTGAAGCTTTCTTT
CASSYQDTEAFF
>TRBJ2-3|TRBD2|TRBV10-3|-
TGTGCCATCAGTCCCGGGACTAGGGGGGACGCAGATACGCAGTATTTT
CAISPGTRGDADTQYF
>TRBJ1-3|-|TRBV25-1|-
TGTGCCAGCAGTTATGGGGCAGCCTCGAGCTCTGGAAACACCATATATTTT
CASSYGAASSSGNTIYF
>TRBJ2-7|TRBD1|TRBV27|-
TGTGCCAGCAGTTTATCGAGGACAGGAAGCTCCTACGAGCAGTACTTC
CASSLSRTGSSYEQYF
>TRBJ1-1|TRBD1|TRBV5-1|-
TGCGCCAGCAGCTTCGGCCAGACAGGGGGCACTGAAGCTTTCTTT
CASSFGQTGGTEAFF
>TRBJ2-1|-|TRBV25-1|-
TGTGCCAGCAGTGAGGGGTTTGAGGGCTACAATGAGCAGTTCTTC
CASSEGFEGYNEQFF
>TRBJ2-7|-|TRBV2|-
TGTGCCAGCGCGGGGCTATCGAACTCCTACGAGCAGTACTTC
CASAGLSNSYEQYF
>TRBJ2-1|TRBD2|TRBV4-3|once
TGCGCCAGCAGCCGAGCGGGAGGTATCAACAATGAGCAGTTCTTC
CASSRAGGINNEQFF
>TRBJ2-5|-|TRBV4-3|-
TGCGCCAGCAGCCAAGACTCCAACAGGGCGCAAGAGACCCAGTACTTC
CASSQDSNRAQETQYF
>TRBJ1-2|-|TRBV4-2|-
TGTGCCAGCAGCCAAGAGAACAGCCATAGGGGTGGCTACACCTTC
CASSQENSHRGGYTF
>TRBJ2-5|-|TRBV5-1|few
TGCGCCAGCAGCTGGGGTGACAGCGAGAAGACCCAGTACTTC
CASSWGDSEKTQYF
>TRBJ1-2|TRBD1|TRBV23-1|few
TGCGCCAGCAGTCAAAGCTCCGGACAGGGACGAGCTGGCTACACCTTC
CASSQSSGQGRAGYTF
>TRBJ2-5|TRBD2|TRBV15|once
TGTGCCACCAGCAACCCACCCCCAGGAGCGGGGGAGACCCAGTACTTC
CATSNPPPGAGETQYF
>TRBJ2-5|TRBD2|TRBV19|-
TGTGCCAGTAGGACTAGCGGGAAAGAGACCCAGTACTTC
CASRTSGKETQYF
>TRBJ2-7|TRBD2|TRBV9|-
TGTGCCAGCAGCGTAGGGACTAGCGTGTACGAGCAGTACTTC
CASSVGTSVYEQYF
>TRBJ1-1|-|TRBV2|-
TGTGCCAGCAGTGGTCTGGGTGGCAGGGCGAACACTGAAGCTTTCTTT
CASSGLGGRANTEAFF
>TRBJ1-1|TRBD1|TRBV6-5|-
TGTGCCAGCAGTTACTCAAGACAGGGACACACTGAAGCTTTCTTT
CASSYSRQGHTEAFF
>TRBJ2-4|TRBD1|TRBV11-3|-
TGTGCCAGCAGCCCCGAAGGACAGGGAACTCAGTACTTC
CASSPEGQGTQYF
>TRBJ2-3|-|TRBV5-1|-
TGCGCCAGCAGCTCCTCGGGGGTCGGGGATACGCAGTATTTT
CASSSSGVGDTQYF
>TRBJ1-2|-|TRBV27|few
TGTGCCAGCAGTAAATCGACACTTAACTATGGCTACACCTTC
CASSKSTLNYGYTF
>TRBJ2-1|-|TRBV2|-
TGTGCCAGCAGTGAGAAGAACGAGCGGACGAACAATGAGCAGTTCTTC
CASSEKNERTNNEQFF
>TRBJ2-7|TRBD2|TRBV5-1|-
TGCGCCAGCAGCCTCCCCCGGGGGACTAGCGGGGGAAGCGAGCAGTACTTC
CASSLPRGTSGGSEQYF
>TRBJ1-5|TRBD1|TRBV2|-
TGTGCCAGCACAGGACAGGATAGCAATCAGCCCCAGCATTTT
CASTGQDSNQPQHF
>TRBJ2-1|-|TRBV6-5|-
TGTGCCAGCAGTCCCGGCGGGGCTATCAATGAGCAGTTCTTC
CASSPGGAINEQFF
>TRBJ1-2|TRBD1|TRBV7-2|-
TGTGCCAGCAGCTCCGGACAGGGATATGGCTACACCTTC
CASSSGQGYGYTF
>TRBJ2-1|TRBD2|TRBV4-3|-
TGCGCCAGCACAGCAACCTCTAGCGGGAGGAACAATGAGCAGTTCTTC
CASTATSSGRNNEQFF
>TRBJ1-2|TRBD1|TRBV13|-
TGTGCCAGCAGCCGAACGGGGCGTGGGCAGGGGGCTGTTGGCTACACCTTC
CASSRTGRGQGAVGYTF
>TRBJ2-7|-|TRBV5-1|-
TGCGCCAGCAGCTTGGTCCAGGACGAGCAGTACTTC
CASSLVQDEQYF
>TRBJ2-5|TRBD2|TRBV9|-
TGTGCCAGCAGCGTAGTGGGGACTAGCGGCGAGACCCAGTACTTC
CASSVVGTSGETQYF
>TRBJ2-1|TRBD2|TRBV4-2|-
TGTGCCAGCAGCCAAGGGACTAGCGGGAGGGGGTACAATGAGCAGTTCTTC
CASSQGTSGRGYNEQFF
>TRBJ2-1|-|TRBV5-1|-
TGCGCCAGCAGCTTGGCGGGGAGCTCCTACAATGAGCAGTTCTTC
CASSLAGSSYNEQFF
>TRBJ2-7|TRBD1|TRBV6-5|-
TGTGCCAGCAGTAGACTTTCGACAGGGGTACACGAGCAGTACTTC
CASSRLSTGVHEQYF
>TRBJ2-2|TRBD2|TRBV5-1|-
TGCGCCAGCAGCCTTACTAGCGGGGGGAACACCGGGGAGCTGTTTTTT
CASSLTSGGNTGELFF